Below are 25 T cell receptor beta chains sequenced from a single sample in a study of T cell responses to AZD1222 COVID-19 vaccine (dated by TCRdb to 2020 to 2022). This sample's time point label indicates: about 28 days (+/-7) after the second vaccine dose. The library was prepared using the immunoSEQ multiplex PCR assay. Held by TCRdb, this immuneACCESS table contains in-frame sequences only and omits some clones. Under half of the omission traces to an unresolved V gene where checked; the cause of the rest is unknown. The sample table records approximately 130,000 clones; 88% of these occur just once. In total, the top ten clones hold 5% to 6% of the sample. Specimen: peripheral blood, collected 28 days after the second AZD1222 dose. Every receptor here comes from an adult who received the AZD1222 COVID-19 vaccine.

This clone was counted a single time. The chain carries TRBV6-1 and TRBJ1-3, with D unclear. CDR1 is MNHNS, CDR2 SASEGT, per germline. This CDR3 comprises 15 residues. V lost 0 bases and J lost 3, with 9 bases in between. Here the CDR3 DNA reads TGTGCCAGCAGTGAAGCAGGGTGGGATGGAAACACCATATATTTT. It translates to CASSEAGWDGNTIYF.

V usage is TRBV19 and J usage is TRBJ2-1; 11 nucleotides align to TRBD2. The CDR3 spans 14 residues. V was clipped by 8 bases and J by 7 bases; unmatched bases: 7. Germline assignment: CDR1 LNHDA and CDR2 SQIVND (reference sequence). CDR3 loop: CASRLAGGGNEQFF. Written as DNA, the CDR3 is TGTGCCAGTCGTCTAGCGGGAGGTGGGAATGAGCAGTTCTTC.

V gene TRBV6-5 combines with J gene TRBJ2-7, with a tentative D call TRBD1 (5 bases). V lost 5 bases and J 1 base, leaving 9 bases between the germline ends. CDR1 and CDR2 from the germline V gene are MNHEY and SVGAGI. The CDR3 contains 13 residues. CDR3 sequence reads: CASSPGISYEQYF. The CDR3 bases are TGTGCCAGCAGTCCAGGGATTTCCTACGAGCAGTACTTC.

The rearrangement joins TRBV5-8 to TRBJ1-5; D is uncertain. The CDR3 is 12 amino acids. Looked up from germline, CDR1 is SGHTS and CDR2 is YDEGEE. Between the trimmed V and J ends, which lost 3 bases and 5 bases, there was a span of 6 bases. The CDR3 is CASSWMDQPQHF. The CDR3 nucleotides are TGTGCCAGCAGCTGGATGGATCAGCCCCAGCATTTT.

In its sample, this clone was seen once. The rearrangement joins TRBV7-9 to TRBJ2-2; D not resolved. Trimming pared 6 bases from V and 6 bases from J, leaving 11 bases between. Germline CDR1 and CDR2: SEHNR and FQNEAQ (reference sequence). CDR3 size: 13 residues. CDR3 DNA: TGTGCCAGCAGTATAGGACGGGCCGGGGAGCTGTTTTTT. Amino acid sequence: CASSIGRAGELFF.

The chain is built from TRBV11-2 and TRBJ2-7; 11 bases align to TRBD2. The CDR3 is 14 residues long. CDR1 is SGHAT and CDR2 is FQNNGV in the germline V gene. V lost 5 bases, J lost 4 bases, and 4 bases stayed unmatched. This CDR3 reads CASSLTSGIYEQYF. DNA of the CDR3: TGTGCCAGCAGCCTGACTAGCGGGATTTACGAGCAGTACTTC.

V usage is TRBV2 and J usage is TRBJ2-7; 8 nucleotides match TRBD1. Germline V gene data show CDR1 as SNHLY and CDR2 as FYNNEI. CDR3 length: 15 residues. The junction had 8 bases not matched to a gene; V was cut back by 5 bases and J by 2 bases. In DNA form, the CDR3 reads TGTGCCAGCAGTATTTCCGGACAGGGCACCTACGAGCAGTACTTC. Encoded protein: CASSISGQGTYEQYF.

V gene TRBV5-1 combines with J gene TRBJ2-5; no clear D gene. Germline CDR1 is SGHRS and CDR2 is YFSETQ. The CDR3 is made up of 14 amino acids. V was pared by 1 base and J by 4 bases, with 11 bases between. The CDR3 nucleotides read TGCGCCAGCAGCTTGATGGGTCCGGCAGAGACCCAGTACTTC. Protein sequence: CASSLMGPAETQYF.

Note on this clone: This specimen includes other DNA sequences encoding the same CDR3. The J gene is TRBJ1-1, the V gene TRBV20-1; 8 bases align to TRBD1. Germline trimming cut 6 bases from V and 6 bases from J; bases unmatched to any gene: 3. CDR3 length: 11 residues. The germline gives CDR1 DFQATT, CDR2 SNEGSKA (reference sequence). CDR3 loop: CSALGQAEAFF. The CDR3 DNA is TGCAGTGCCTTGGGACAGGCTGAAGCTTTCTTT.

The rearrangement links TRBV18 to TRBJ1-2, with TRBD1 as a possible D gene (6 bases). The CDR3 is 13 residues long. Germline CDR1 reads KGHSH; CDR2 reads LQKENI. The germline V and J ends were trimmed by 0 bases and 6 bases, with 8 bases remaining between them. CDR3 region: CASSPPGADGYTF. In DNA form, the CDR3 reads TGTGCCAGCTCACCACCGGGGGCAGATGGCTACACCTTC.

The chain links TRBV6-4 to TRBJ1-2, with 9 positions matching TRBD1. This CDR3 is built from 16 residues. With V trimmed by 0 bases and J by 8 bases, 10 bases remained unmatched. Germline assignment: CDR1 MRHNA and CDR2 SNTAGT. The CDR3: CASSDSETGGFRGYTF. CDR3 DNA sequence: TGTGCCAGCAGTGACTCCGAGACAGGGGGGTTTCGCGGCTACACCTTC.

J is TRBJ2-3 and V is TRBV5-1; 13 bases match TRBD2. The CDR3 length is 19 residues. J gave up 5 bases and V 2 bases, and 14 bases lay outside the gene matches. Germline V gives CDR1 SGHRS, CDR2 YFSETQ. The DNA for the CDR3 is TGCGCCAGCAGCTTCCTCGGACTAGCGGGGGCGCTACGCGGAGATACGCAGTATTTT. Encoded protein: CASSFLGLAGALRGDTQYF.

The V call is TRBV5-6, the J call TRBJ2-1, with 7 bases that match TRBD2. This CDR3 spans 16 amino acids. With V trimmed by 3 bases and J by 1 base, 7 bases remained unmatched. The germline V gene has CDR1 SGHDT and CDR2 YYEEEE. In DNA, the CDR3 is TGTGCCAGCAGCTCGACTAGCCGGTTTTCCTACAATGAGCAGTTCTTC. The encoded protein is CASSSTSRFSYNEQFF. Looking up the rest from reference TRBV5-6 and TRBJ2-1 gives the full variable domain: DAGVTQSPTHLIKTRGQQVTLRCSPKSGHDTVSWYQQALGQGPQFIFQYYEEEERQRGNFPDRFSGHQFPNYSSELNVNALLLGDSALYLCASSSTSRFSYNEQFFGPGTRLTVL.

The gene calls are TRBV11-2 and TRBJ1-1; TRBD1 might be the D (5 bases). V lost 3 bases and J 4 bases, leaving 9 bases between the germline ends. CDR3 length equals 13 residues. Germline V lookup: CDR1 SGHAT, CDR2 FQNNGV. In DNA form, the CDR3 reads TGTGCCAGCAGCTTTATGGGGGGCACTGAAGCTTTCTTT. This codes for CASSFMGGTEAFF.

The chain recombines TRBV29-1 with TRBJ2-7; a possible D gene is TRBD1 (6 bases). The CDR3 is 14 amino acids. The germline gives CDR1 SQVTM, CDR2 ANQGSEA. The V and J ends lost 7 bases and 0 bases respectively, with 16 bases between them. The CDR3 loop reads CSAVLGTSSYEQYF. CDR3 coding DNA: TGCAGCGCCGTGTTGGGGACATCCTCCTACGAGCAGTACTTC.

The chain has TRBV6-5 and TRBJ2-2; TRBD1 matches at 7 bases. In germline, CDR1 is MNHEY, CDR2 SVGAGI. The CDR3 is 15 residues long. Unmatched junction bases numbered 5, after V lost 6 bases and J lost 1 base. The CDR3 is CASSNRQGNTGELFF. The CDR3 DNA is TGTGCCAGCAGCAACCGACAGGGGAACACCGGGGAGCTGTTTTTT.

V and J are TRBV6-5 and TRBJ1-4, with TRBD1 as a possible D gene (6 bases). Germline V gene data show CDR1 as MNHEY and CDR2 as SVGAGI. This CDR3 region has 15 residues. The V and J ends lost 0 bases and 8 bases respectively, with 13 bases between them. DNA for the CDR3: TGTGCCAGCAGTTACTCGAAGGGGGTAGAGGAAAAACTGTTTTTT. Its translation: CASSYSKGVEEKLFF.

J is TRBJ1-4 and V is TRBV18; D perhaps matches TRBD1 (6 bases). The length of the CDR3 is 15 residues. The germline V gene encodes CDR1 KGHSH and CDR2 LQKENI. Trimming took off 3 bases at V and 4 bases at J, with 12 bases between the two ends. CDR3 sequence (DNA): TGTGCCAGCTCACCGACCGAACAGGGTAATGAAAAACTGTTTTTT. It specifies CASSPTEQGNEKLFF.

The chain uses TRBV2 and TRBJ1-2; no firm D call. The CDR3 loop spans 16 amino acids. CDR1 is SNHLY, CDR2 FYNNEI, per germline. Deletions cut 6 bases from V and 3 bases from J, with 20 bases between. The CDR3 sequence is CASSAGPQNPHYGYTF. The CDR3, as DNA: TGTGCCAGCAGCGCCGGGCCTCAAAATCCTCACTATGGCTACACCTTC.

This chain joins TRBV7-8 and TRBJ2-3; D tentatively fits TRBD1 or TRBD2 (5 bases each). The CDR3 runs to 14 residues. Germline V gene sequence: CDR1 SGHVS, CDR2 FQNEAQ. Trimming shortened V by 1 base and J by 5 bases, and 10 bases separated the two germline ends. CDR3 nucleotide sequence: TGTGCCAGCAGCTTAGGGGGGAGCGTAGATACGCAGTATTTT. Translating it yields CASSLGGSVDTQYF.

J is TRBJ1-4 and V is TRBV5-5, with D perhaps TRBD1 (5 bases). Germline CDR1 and CDR2: SGHKS and YYEKEE (reference sequence). The CDR3 covers 16 residues. V lost 4 bases to trimming and J lost 3 bases, with 16 bases between them. The CDR3 sequence is CASSQTVGPPNEKLFF. Written as DNA, the CDR3 is TGTGCCAGCAGCCAGACGGTGGGGCCGCCTAATGAAAAACTGTTTTTT.

The rearrangement links TRBV4-3 to TRBJ1-3, with 8 bases identical to TRBD1. In germline, CDR1 is LGHNA, CDR2 YSLEER. The CDR3 extends over 15 amino acids. The V segment lost 3 bases and the J segment 2 bases; nucleotides outside the gene matches: 3. DNA of the CDR3: TGCGCCAGCAGCCAGGACAGGGTGCCTGGAAACACCATATATTTT. Translation gives CASSQDRVPGNTIYF.

The genes are TRBV30 and TRBJ1-5, with D possibly being TRBD1 (5 bases). CDR3 size: 13 residues. V lost 7 bases, J lost 2 bases, and 12 bases lay in between. Germline CDR1 and CDR2: GTSNPN and SVGIG (reference sequence). The CDR3 loop is CASEGKGNQPQHF. The CDR3 coding sequence is TGTGCCTCCGAGGGGAAGGGCAATCAGCCCCAGCATTTT.

Written as DNA, the CDR3 is TGTGCCAGCAGCTCCACACCCAATACTGGCTACACCTTC. This gives the protein CASSSTPNTGYTF. V and J are TRBV5-4 and TRBJ1-2; D is uncertain. CDR3 length: 13 residues. V was pared by 3 bases and J by 7 bases, with 13 bases between. CDR1 SGHNT and CDR2 YYREEE come from the germline V gene (reference sequence).

The CDR3 loop is CASSSHTPIWHHQPQHF. Here the CDR3 DNA reads TGTGCCAGCAGCAGTCATACTCCCATTTGGCATCATCAGCCCCAGCATTTT. V gene TRBV3-1 (or the pseudogene TRBV3-2) combines with J gene TRBJ1-5; D gene unclear. The V gene's germline CDR1 is LGHDT and CDR2 YNNKEL (reference sequence). V gave up 5 bases and J gave up 5 bases, with 22 bases separating them. The CDR3 totals 17 residues.